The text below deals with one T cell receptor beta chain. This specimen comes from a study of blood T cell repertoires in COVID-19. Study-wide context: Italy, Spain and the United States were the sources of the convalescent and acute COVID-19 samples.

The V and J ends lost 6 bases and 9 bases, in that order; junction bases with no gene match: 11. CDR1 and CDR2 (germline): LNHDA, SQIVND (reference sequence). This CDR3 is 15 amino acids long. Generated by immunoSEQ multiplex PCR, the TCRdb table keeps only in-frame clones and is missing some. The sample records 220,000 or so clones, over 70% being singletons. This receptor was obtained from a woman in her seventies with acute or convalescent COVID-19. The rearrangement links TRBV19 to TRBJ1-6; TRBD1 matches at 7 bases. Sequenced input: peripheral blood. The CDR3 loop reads CASSPQGQRGSPLHF. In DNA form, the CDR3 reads TGTGCCAGTAGCCCACAGGGGCAGAGGGGTTCACCCCTCCACTTT.